Ten or more counts support the clone carrying this T cell receptor (beta chain). As yet, its antigen is unknown. TCRdb fed the 5' RACE reads into MiXCR, producing one record per CDR3 protein. Among fewer than 55,000 distinct CDR3 sequences listed, more than 8% were seen once. This sample's time point: longitudinal time-point 1 (baseline). The data derive from a study of neurological immune-mediated disorders. Germline CDR1 and CDR2: SGHTA and FQGNSA. The CDR3 has 15 residues. V gave up 6 bases and J gave up 4 bases, with 18 bases separating them. Regarding the study as a whole: No sharing of CDR3 amino acid sequences was observed among expanded clones across subjects, suggesting private repertoires in all groups.

This TCR was recovered from a woman aged 40 to 49 in good health. Specimen: PBMCs. The chain joins TRBV7-2 to TRBJ2-5; a possible D gene is TRBD2 (7 bases). The chain's CDR3 is CASSPRSGGSETQYF. The CDR3 DNA reads as TGTGCCAGCAGTCCTCGATCGGGGGGCTCAGAGACCCAGTACTTC.